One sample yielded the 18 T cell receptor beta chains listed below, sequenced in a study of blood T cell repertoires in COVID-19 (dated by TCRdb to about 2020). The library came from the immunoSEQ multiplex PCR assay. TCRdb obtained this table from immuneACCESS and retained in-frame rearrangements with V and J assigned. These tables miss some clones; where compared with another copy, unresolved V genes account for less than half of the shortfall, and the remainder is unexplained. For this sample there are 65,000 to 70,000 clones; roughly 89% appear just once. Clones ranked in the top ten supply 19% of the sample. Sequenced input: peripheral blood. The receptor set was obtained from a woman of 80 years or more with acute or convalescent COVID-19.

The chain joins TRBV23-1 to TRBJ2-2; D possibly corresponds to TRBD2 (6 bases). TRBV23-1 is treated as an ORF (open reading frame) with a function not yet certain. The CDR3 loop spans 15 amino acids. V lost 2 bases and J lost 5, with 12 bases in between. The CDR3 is CASSQRGGGTGELFF. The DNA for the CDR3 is TGCGCCAGCAGTCAAAGGGGAGGTGGAACCGGGGAGCTGTTTTTT.

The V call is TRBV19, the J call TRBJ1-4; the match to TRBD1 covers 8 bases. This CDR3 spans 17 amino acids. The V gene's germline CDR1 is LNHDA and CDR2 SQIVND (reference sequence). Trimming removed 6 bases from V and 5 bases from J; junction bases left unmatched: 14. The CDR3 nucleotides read TGTGCCAGTAGCAGGACAGGGATTGGCGGTCTGAATGAAAAACTGTTTTTT. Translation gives CASSRTGIGGLNEKLFF.

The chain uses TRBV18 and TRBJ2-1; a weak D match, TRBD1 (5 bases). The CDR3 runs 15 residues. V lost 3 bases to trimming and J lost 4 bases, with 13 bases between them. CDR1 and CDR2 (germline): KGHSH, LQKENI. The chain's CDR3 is CASSPQGHGYNEQFF. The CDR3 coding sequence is TGTGCCAGCTCACCCCAGGGCCACGGGTACAATGAGCAGTTCTTC.

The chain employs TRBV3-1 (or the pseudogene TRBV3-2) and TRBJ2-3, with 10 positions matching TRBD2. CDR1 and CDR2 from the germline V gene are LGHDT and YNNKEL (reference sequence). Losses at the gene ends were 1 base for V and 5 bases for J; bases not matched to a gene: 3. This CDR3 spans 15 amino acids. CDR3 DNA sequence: TGTGCCAGCAGCCAAGTCCTAGCGGGAGTAGATACGCAGTATTTT. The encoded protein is CASSQVLAGVDTQYF.

CDR3 bases: TGTGCCACCAGTGACCCTACAGGATTTTACAATGAGCAGTTCTTC. Amino acids: CATSDPTGFYNEQFF. The chain is built from TRBV24-1 and TRBJ2-1; TRBD1 is a possible D gene (5 bases). The V end lost 4 bases, the J end lost 4 bases, and 13 bases lay between the germline ends. Germline V gene sequence: CDR1 KGHDR, CDR2 SFDVKD. This CDR3 is 15 amino acids long.

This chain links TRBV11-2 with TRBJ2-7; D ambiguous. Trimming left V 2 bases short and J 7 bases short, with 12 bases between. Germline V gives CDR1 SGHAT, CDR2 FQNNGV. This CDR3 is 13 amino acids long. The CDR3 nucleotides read TGTGCCAGCAGCTTAATTGGCCCTTTGGAGCAGTACTTC. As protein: CASSLIGPLEQYF.

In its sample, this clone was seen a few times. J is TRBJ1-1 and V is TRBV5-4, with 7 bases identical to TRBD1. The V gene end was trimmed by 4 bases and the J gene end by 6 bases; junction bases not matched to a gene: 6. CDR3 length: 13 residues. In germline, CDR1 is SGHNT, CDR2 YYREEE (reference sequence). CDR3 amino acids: CASSNRQGSEAFF. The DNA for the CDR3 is TGTGCCAGCAGCAACCGACAGGGCTCTGAAGCTTTCTTT.

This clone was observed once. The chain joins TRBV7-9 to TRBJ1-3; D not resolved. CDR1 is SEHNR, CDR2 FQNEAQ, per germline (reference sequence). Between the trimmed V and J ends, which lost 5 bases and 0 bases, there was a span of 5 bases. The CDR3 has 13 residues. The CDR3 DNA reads TGTGCCAGCAGCCCGAGCTCTGGAAACACCATATATTTT. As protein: CASSPSSGNTIYF.

CDR3 sequence: CASSPPAGQETQYF. The CDR3 region has the DNA TGTGCCAGCTCACCACCGGCAGGCCAAGAGACCCAGTACTTC. This chain connects TRBV18 to TRBJ2-5, with no clear D. With 0 bases removed from V and 1 base from J, the gap between germline ends came to 6 bases. Germline V gene lookup returns CDR1 KGHSH and CDR2 LQKENI. The CDR3 runs to 14 residues.

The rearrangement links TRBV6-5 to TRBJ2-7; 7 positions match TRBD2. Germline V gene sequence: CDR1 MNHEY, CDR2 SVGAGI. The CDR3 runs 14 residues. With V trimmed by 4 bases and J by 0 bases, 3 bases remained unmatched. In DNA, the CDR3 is TGTGCCAGCAGTTCAACTAGCGACTCCTACGAGCAGTACTTC. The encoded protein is CASSSTSDSYEQYF.

CDR3 sequence reads: CASSYPANYGYTF. The CDR3 DNA is TGTGCCAGCAGTTACCCAGCTAACTATGGCTACACCTTC. V is TRBV6-2 or TRBV6-3 and J is TRBJ1-2; D is unclear. Trimming shortened V by 2 bases and J by 0 bases, and 4 bases separated the two germline ends. Germline-derived CDR1 and CDR2 are MNHEY and SVGEGT. The CDR3 has 13 residues.

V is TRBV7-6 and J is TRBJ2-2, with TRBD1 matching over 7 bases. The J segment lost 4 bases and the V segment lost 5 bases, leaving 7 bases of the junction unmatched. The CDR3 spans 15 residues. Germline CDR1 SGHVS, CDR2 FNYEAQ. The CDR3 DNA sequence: TGTGCCAGCAGCCCGCGACAGGGTGGCACCGGGGAGCTGTTTTTT. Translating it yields CASSPRQGGTGELFF.

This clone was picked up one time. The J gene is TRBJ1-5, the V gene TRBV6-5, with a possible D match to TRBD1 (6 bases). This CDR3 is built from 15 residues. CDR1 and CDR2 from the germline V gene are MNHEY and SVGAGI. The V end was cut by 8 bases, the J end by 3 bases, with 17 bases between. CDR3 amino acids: CASARDGQLNQPQHF. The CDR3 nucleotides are TGTGCCAGCGCTCGAGATGGACAGCTCAATCAGCCCCAGCATTTT.

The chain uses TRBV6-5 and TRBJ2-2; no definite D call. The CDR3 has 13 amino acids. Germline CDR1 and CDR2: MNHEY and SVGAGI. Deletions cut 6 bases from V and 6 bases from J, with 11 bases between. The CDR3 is CASRSRVAGELFF. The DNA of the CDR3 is TGTGCCAGCAGGTCCCGGGTGGCCGGGGAGCTGTTTTTT.

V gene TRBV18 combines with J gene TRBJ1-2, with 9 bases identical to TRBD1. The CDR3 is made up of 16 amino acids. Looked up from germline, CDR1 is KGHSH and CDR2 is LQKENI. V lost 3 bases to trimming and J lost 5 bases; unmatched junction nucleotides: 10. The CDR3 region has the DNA TGTGCCAGCTCACCCCAGAGGACAGGGGCCATATATGGCTACACCTTC. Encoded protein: CASSPQRTGAIYGYTF.

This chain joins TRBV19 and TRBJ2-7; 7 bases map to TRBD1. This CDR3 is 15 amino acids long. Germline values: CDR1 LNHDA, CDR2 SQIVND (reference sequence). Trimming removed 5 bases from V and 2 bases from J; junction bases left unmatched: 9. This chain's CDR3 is CASSYSGQATYEQYF. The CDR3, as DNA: TGTGCCAGTAGTTATTCAGGACAGGCGACCTACGAGCAGTACTTC.

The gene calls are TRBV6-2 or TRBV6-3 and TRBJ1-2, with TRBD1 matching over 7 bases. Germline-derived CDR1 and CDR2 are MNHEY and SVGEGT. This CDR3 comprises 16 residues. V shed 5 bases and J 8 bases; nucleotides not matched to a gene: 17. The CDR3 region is CASSQLDRRSYEGYTF. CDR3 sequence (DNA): TGTGCCAGCAGTCAACTGGACAGGCGCTCCTATGAGGGCTACACCTTC.

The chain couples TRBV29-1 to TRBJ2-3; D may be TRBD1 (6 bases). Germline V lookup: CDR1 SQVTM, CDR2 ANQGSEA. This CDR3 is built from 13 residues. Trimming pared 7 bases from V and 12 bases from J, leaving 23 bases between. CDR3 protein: CSAVGAETTPQYF. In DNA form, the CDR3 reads TGCAGCGCCGTGGGGGCGGAAACTACCCCCCAGTATTTT.